This T cell receptor (beta chain) is drawn from a study of T cells of healthy individuals. V shed 3 bases and J 0 bases; nucleotides not matched to a gene: 9. Germline CDR1 SGHTA, CDR2 FQGTGA. CDR3 length: 17 amino acids. One entry per CDR3 protein results from TCRdb running MiXCR on the 5' RACE reads. The sample includes around 79,000 distinct CDR3 sequences, more than 4.5% of them seen just once. There are a few counts of this clonotype. The TCR sequence derives from a female donor in good health. V is TRBV7-3 and J is TRBJ2-3; TRBD2 aligns across 7 bases. In nucleotides, the CDR3 is TGTGCCAGCAGCTTTCGCGGGGGACTCACTAGCACAGATACGCAGTATTTT. As protein: CASSFRGGLTSTDTQYF.